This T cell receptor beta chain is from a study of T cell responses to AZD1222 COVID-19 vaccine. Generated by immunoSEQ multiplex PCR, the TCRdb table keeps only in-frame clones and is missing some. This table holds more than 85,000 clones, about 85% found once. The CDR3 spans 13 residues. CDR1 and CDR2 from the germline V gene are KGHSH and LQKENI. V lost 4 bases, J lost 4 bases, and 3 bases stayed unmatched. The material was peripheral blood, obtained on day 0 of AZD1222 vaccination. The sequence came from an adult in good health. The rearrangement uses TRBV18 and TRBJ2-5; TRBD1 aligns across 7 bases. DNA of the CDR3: TGTGCCAGCTCACAGGGACAGATAGAGACCCAGTACTTC. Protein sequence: CASSQGQIETQYF.